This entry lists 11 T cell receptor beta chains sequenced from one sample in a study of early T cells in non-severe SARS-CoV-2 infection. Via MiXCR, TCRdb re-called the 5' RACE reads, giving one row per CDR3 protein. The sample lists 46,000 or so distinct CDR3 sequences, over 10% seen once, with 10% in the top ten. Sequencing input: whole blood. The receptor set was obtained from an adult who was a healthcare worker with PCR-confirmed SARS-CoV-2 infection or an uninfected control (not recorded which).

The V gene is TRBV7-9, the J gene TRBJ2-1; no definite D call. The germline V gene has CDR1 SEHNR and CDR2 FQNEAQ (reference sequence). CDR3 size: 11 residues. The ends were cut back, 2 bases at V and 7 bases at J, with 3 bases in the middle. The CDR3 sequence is CASSLLNEQFF. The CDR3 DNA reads TGTGCCAGCAGCTTACTGAATGAGCAGTTCTTC.

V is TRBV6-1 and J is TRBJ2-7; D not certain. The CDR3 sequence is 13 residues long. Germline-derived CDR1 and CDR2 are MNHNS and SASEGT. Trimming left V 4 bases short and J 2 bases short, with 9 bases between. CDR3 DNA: TGTGCCAGCAGTGTCAGGCCAACCTACGAGCAGTACTTC. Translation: CASSVRPTYEQYF.

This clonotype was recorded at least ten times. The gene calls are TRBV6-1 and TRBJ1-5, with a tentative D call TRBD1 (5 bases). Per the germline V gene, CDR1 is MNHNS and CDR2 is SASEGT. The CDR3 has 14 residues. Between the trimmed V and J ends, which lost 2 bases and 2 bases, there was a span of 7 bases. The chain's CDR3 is CASSETTGNQPQHF. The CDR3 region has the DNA TGTGCCAGCAGTGAAACGACAGGCAATCAGCCCCAGCATTTT.

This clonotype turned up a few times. Written as DNA, the CDR3 is TGCAGCGTCTGGACCTGGGGGGGAGCTAACTATGGCTACACCTTC. It is translated as CSVWTWGGANYGYTF. The chain combines TRBV29-1 with TRBJ1-2, with a tentative D call TRBD1 (5 bases). This CDR3 has 15 residues. Germline V gene sequence: CDR1 SQVTM, CDR2 ANQGSEA. V was pared by 6 bases and J by 0 bases, with 17 bases between.

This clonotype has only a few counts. Here the CDR3 reads CASSTGTNTYEQYF. CDR3 nucleotides: TGTGCCAGCAGCACCGGGACAAATACCTACGAGCAGTACTTC. The chain links TRBV7-2 to TRBJ2-7, with D perhaps TRBD1 (6 bases). The CDR3 spans 14 residues. The germline V gene encodes CDR1 SGHTA and CDR2 FQGNSA. The V end was cut by 5 bases, the J end by 2 bases, with 13 bases between.

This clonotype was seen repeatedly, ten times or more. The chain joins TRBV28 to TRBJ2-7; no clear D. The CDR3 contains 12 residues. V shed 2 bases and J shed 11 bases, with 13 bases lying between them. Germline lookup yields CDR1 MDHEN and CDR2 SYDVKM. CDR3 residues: CASSLPDGVEYF. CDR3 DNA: TGTGCCAGCAGTTTACCCGACGGAGTGGAGTACTTC.

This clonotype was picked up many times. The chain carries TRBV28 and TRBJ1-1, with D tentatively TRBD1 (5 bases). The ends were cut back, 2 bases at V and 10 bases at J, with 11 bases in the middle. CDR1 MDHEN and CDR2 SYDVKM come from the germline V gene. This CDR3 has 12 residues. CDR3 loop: CASSLPPRGAFF. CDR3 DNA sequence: TGTGCCAGCAGTTTACCCCCTAGGGGAGCTTTCTTT.

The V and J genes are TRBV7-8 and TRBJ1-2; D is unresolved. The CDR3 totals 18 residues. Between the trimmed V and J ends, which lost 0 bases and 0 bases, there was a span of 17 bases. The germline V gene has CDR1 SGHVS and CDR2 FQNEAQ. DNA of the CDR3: TGTGCCAGCAGCTTAGCCGGGAGACCTTTATCATCTAACTATGGCTACACCTTC. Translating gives CASSLAGRPLSSNYGYTF.

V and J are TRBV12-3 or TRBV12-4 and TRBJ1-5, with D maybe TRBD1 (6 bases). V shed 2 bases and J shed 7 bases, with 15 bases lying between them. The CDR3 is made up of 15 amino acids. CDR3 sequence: CASSLNPDSLQPQHF. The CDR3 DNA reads TGTGCCAGCAGTTTAAACCCGGACAGCTTGCAGCCCCAGCATTTT.

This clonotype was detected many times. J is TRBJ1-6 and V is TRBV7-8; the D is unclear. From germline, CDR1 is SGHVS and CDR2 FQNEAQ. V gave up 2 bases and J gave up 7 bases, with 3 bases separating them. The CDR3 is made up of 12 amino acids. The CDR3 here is CASSLQNSPLHF. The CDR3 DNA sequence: TGTGCCAGCAGCTTACAGAATTCACCCCTCCACTTT.

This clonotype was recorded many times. This CDR3 is CASSLQGTQNGYTF. The CDR3 DNA sequence: TGTGCCAGCAGCTTACAGGGGACCCAAAATGGCTACACCTTC. This chain links TRBV7-6 with TRBJ1-2; maybe TRBD1 (6 bases). There are 14 residues in the CDR3. The V and J ends lost 2 bases and 6 bases respectively, with 13 bases between them. Germline loops: CDR1 SGHVS, CDR2 FNYEAQ.